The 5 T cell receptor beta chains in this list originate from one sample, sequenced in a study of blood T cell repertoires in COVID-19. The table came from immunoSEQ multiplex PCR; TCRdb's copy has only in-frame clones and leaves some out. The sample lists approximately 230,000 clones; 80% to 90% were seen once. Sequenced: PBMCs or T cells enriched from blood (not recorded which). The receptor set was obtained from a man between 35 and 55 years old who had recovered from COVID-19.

CDR3 DNA: TGTGCCAGCAGGGCTAGCGGGAGTAACAACGAGCAGTACTTC. Translated: CASRASGSNNEQYF. J is TRBJ2-7 and V is TRBV7-9; 10 bases match TRBD2. CDR1 and CDR2 (germline): SEHNR, FQNEAQ (reference sequence). Germline trimming cut 6 bases from V and 5 bases from J; bases unmatched to any gene: 7. The CDR3 length is 14 residues.

CDR3 in amino acids: CASSPGQGADTQYF. CDR3 in DNA: TGTGCCAGCAGCCCGGGACAGGGGGCAGATACGCAGTATTTT. This rearrangement joins TRBV11-3 to TRBJ2-3, with 11 bases fitting TRBD1. CDR1 and CDR2 from the germline V gene are SGHNT and YENEEA. The CDR3 runs 14 residues. V shed 5 bases, J shed 4 bases, and the junction held 2 bases outside the gene matches.

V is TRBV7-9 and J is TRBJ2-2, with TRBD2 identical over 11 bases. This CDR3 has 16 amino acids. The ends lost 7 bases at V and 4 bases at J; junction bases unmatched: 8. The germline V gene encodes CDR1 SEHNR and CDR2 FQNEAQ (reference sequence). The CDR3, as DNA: TGTGCCAGCATTCCGGGACTAGCGGTTTCCACCGGGGAGCTGTTTTTT. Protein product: CASIPGLAVSTGELFF. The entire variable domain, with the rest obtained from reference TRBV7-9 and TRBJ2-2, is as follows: DTGVSQNPRHKITKRGQNVTFRCDPISEHNRLYWYRQTLGQGPEFLTYFQNEAQLEKSRLLSDRFSAERPKGSFSTLEIQRTEQGDSAMYLCASIPGLAVSTGELFFGEGSRLTVL.

CDR3 residues: CASSLVGGAGETQYF. The CDR3 nucleotides are TGTGCCAGCAGCTTGGTGGGTGGGGCCGGAGAGACCCAGTACTTC. The chain recombines TRBV5-5 with TRBJ2-5; TRBD1 might be the D (5 bases). From germline, CDR1 is SGHKS and CDR2 YYEKEE (reference sequence). Trimming took off 0 bases at V and 4 bases at J, with 13 bases between the two ends. The CDR3 length is 15 residues.

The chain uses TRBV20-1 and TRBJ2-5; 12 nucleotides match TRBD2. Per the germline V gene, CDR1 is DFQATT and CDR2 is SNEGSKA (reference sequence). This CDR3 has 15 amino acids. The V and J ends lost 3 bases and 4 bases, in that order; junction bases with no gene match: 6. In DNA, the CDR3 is TGCAGTGCTAGTGGACTAGCGGGGCGGGGAGAGACCCAGTACTTC. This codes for CSASGLAGRGETQYF.